What follows are 23 T cell receptor beta chains derived from one specimen sequenced in a study of blood T cell repertoires in COVID-19. Assay used: immunoSEQ multiplex PCR; TCRdb lists only in-frame clones, some missing. Here the sample spans about 200,000 clones, about 91% being singletons. The sequenced sample consisted of peripheral blood. The receptors were gathered from a man under 40 with acute or convalescent COVID-19.

Only one count was recorded for this clone. The gene calls are TRBV18 and TRBJ2-5; no firm D call. Germline V gives CDR1 KGHSH, CDR2 LQKENI. The V end lost 5 bases, the J end lost 1 base, and 14 bases lay between the germline ends. The CDR3 totals 15 residues. CDR3 DNA: TGTGCCAGCTCAGCTAACAGTTGGCCCCAAGAGACCCAGTACTTC. This encodes CASSANSWPQETQYF.

The chain links TRBV5-5 to TRBJ1-1; a possible D gene is TRBD1 (6 bases). Germline values: CDR1 SGHKS, CDR2 YYEKEE (reference sequence). Trimming shortened V by 5 bases and J by 4 bases, and 18 bases separated the two germline ends. This CDR3 has 15 amino acids. The DNA of the CDR3 is TGTGCCAGCAGTTCAGGGGTGGGGGCAACCACTGAAGCTTTCTTT. Protein sequence: CASSSGVGATTEAFF.

On this clone: Compared with germline, one end of the junction differs, possibly owing to a read error. The chain links TRBV28 to TRBJ2-3, with 10 bases aligning to TRBD1. The CDR3 sequence is 14 residues long. Per the germline V gene, CDR1 is MDHEN and CDR2 is SYDVKM. The CDR3 DNA reads as TGTGCCAGCACCAGGGACAGGGGCACGGATACGCAGTATTTT. Encoded protein: CASTRDRGTDTQYF.

This chain links TRBV25-1 with TRBJ2-1; the D gene is possibly TRBD2 (5 bases). V lost 10 bases to trimming and J lost 2 bases, with 12 bases between them. The CDR3 has 13 amino acids. Germline V gene data show CDR1 as MGHDK and CDR2 as SYGVNS. CDR3 residues: CATSWRTYNEQFF. CDR3 nucleotide sequence: TGTGCCACGTCCTGGAGGACCTACAATGAGCAGTTCTTC. The entire variable domain, with the rest obtained from reference TRBV25-1 and TRBJ2-1, is as follows: EADIYQTPRYLVIGTGKKITLECSQTMGHDKMYWYQQDPGMELHLIHYSYGVNSTEKGDLSSESTVSRIRTEHFPLTLESARPSHTSQYLCATSWRTYNEQFFGPGTRLTVL.

This chain uses TRBV5-1 with TRBJ2-1; 9 nucleotides match TRBD1. Per the germline V gene, CDR1 is SGHRS and CDR2 is YFSETQ. The CDR3 sequence is 14 residues long. V lost 0 bases to trimming and J lost 7 bases; unmatched junction nucleotides: 2. CDR3 amino acids: CASSLGTGVNEQFF. The CDR3 DNA reads as TGCGCCAGCAGCTTGGGGACAGGGGTAAATGAGCAGTTCTTC.

The V and J genes are TRBV20-1 and TRBJ1-5; D might be TRBD1 (5 bases). The V gene lost 3 bases and the J gene lost 2 bases, with 8 bases spanning the gap. CDR3 length: 13 amino acids. The germline CDR1 and CDR2 sequences are DFQATT and SNEGSKA (reference sequence). CDR3 sequence reads: CSASVTGNQPQHF. The DNA for the CDR3 is TGCAGTGCTAGTGTGACAGGCAATCAGCCCCAGCATTTT.

The rearrangement links TRBV18 to TRBJ2-3, with D uncertain. Germline CDR1 reads KGHSH; CDR2 reads LQKENI. This CDR3 has 14 residues. The V gene lost 5 bases and the J gene lost 0 bases, with 9 bases spanning the gap. CDR3 sequence reads: CASSDKGSTDTQYF. CDR3 sequence (DNA): TGTGCCAGCTCAGACAAAGGAAGCACAGATACGCAGTATTTT.

The CDR3 DNA reads TGTGCCGCGGGGGACAGGGGGCTCGGCAATCAGCCCCAGCATTTT. It yields the protein CAAGDRGLGNQPQHF. The chain has TRBV6-5 and TRBJ1-5, with 12 bases fitting TRBD1. The germline CDR1 and CDR2 sequences are MNHEY and SVGAGI. V lost 11 bases to trimming and J lost 2 bases; unmatched junction nucleotides: 7. This CDR3 spans 15 amino acids.

The CDR3 region is CASMGAGGPLTYEQYF. As DNA, the CDR3 is TGTGCAAGCATGGGGGCAGGGGGCCCTCTTACCTACGAGCAGTACTTC. The chain has TRBV12-2 and TRBJ2-7; TRBD1 reflects the table's D call only, with no check against the DNA. TRBV12-2 represents a pseudogene. The CDR3 runs 16 residues.

The chain is built from TRBV10-2 and TRBJ1-1; TRBD1 aligns across 8 bases. V lost 6 bases to trimming and J lost 11 bases; unmatched junction nucleotides: 8. The CDR3 sequence is 12 residues long. Germline CDR1 reads WSHSY; CDR2 reads SAAADI. The CDR3 sequence: CASRDRGREAFF. The CDR3 region has the DNA TGCGCCAGCAGAGACAGGGGAAGGGAGGCTTTCTTT.

This clone was found once. The rearrangement joins TRBV5-1 to TRBJ2-3, with 12 bases aligning to TRBD2. This CDR3 has 18 amino acids. The V and J ends lost 4 bases and 10 bases, in that order; junction bases with no gene match: 19. Germline V CDR1 and CDR2: SGHRS, YFSETQ. The CDR3 DNA follows: TGCGCCAGCAGCCCTAGCGGGGGGGCGGAGATTACGAGAGGGGCGCAGTATTTT. This encodes CASSPSGGAEITRGAQYF.

The CDR3 nucleotides read TGCGCCAGCAGCTTAGCAGGCGCCTCTAATGAAAAACTGTTTTTT. This translates into CASSLAGASNEKLFF. This chain joins TRBV5-1 and TRBJ1-4; D not certain. The CDR3 length is 15 residues. Trimming removed 2 bases at V and 3 bases at J, with 11 bases between. CDR1 SGHRS and CDR2 YFSETQ come from the germline V gene.

This chain connects TRBV5-1 to TRBJ1-6, with D hard to call. With 4 bases removed from V and 4 bases from J, the gap between germline ends came to 6 bases. The V gene's germline CDR1 is SGHRS and CDR2 YFSETQ. The CDR3 is made up of 13 amino acids. This CDR3 reads CASSSDYNSPLHF. The CDR3 region has the DNA TGCGCCAGCAGCAGCGATTATAATTCACCCCTCCACTTT.

The chain carries TRBV6-5 and TRBJ2-1, with TRBD1 matching over 7 bases. Trimming at V came to 7 bases and at J to 0 bases, leaving 6 bases not matched to a gene. CDR1 is MNHEY and CDR2 is SVGAGI in the germline V gene. This CDR3 has 15 amino acids. The CDR3 nucleotides are TGTGCCAGCATCGGGCCAGGGGGCTCCTACAATGAGCAGTTCTTC. Translating it yields CASIGPGGSYNEQFF.

The chain recombines TRBV7-9 with TRBJ2-4; TRBD1 might be the D (5 bases). CDR3 length: 16 amino acids. Germline lookup yields CDR1 SEHNR and CDR2 FQNEAQ (reference sequence). Trimming left V 0 bases short and J 1 base short, with 10 bases between. CDR3 DNA: TGTGCCAGCAGCTTAGCAGGGCAGGGTGCCAAAAACATTCAGTACTTC. Translated, it gives CASSLAGQGAKNIQYF.

J is TRBJ2-1 and V is TRBV11-2, with a tentative D call TRBD2 (5 bases). This CDR3 spans 12 amino acids. Germline V gives CDR1 SGHAT, CDR2 FQNNGV. The germline V and J ends were trimmed by 1 base and 7 bases, with 5 bases remaining between them. The CDR3 protein is CASSLAGNEQFF. The CDR3 DNA is TGTGCCAGCAGCTTAGCGGGGAATGAGCAGTTCTTC.

The chain links TRBV21-1 to TRBJ2-3; TRBD1, the table's D call, lacks a check against the DNA. TRBV21-1 is noted as a pseudogene. The CDR3 is 18 residues long. The CDR3: CASSTPNVDSSSTDTQYF. CDR3 in DNA: TGTGCCAGCAGCACCCCAAATGTGGACAGTTCAAGCACAGATACGCAGTATTTT.

The chain joins TRBV6-6 to TRBJ2-3, with TRBD1 as a possible D gene (5 bases). Germline loops: CDR1 MNHNY, CDR2 SVGAGI (reference sequence). The CDR3 length is 15 residues. Trimming stripped 7 bases from V and 1 base from J, with 15 bases between. The CDR3 coding sequence is TGTGCCAGCACCACCGACAGTTATCGCACAGATACGCAGTATTTT. Protein product: CASTTDSYRTDTQYF.

This clone was seen only a few times. The chain links TRBV9 to TRBJ2-2; 7 nucleotides align to TRBD1. Per the germline V gene, CDR1 is SGDLS and CDR2 is YYNGEE. The CDR3 is 15 amino acids. After removal of 1 base from V and 4 bases from J, the junction contained 4 bases not matched to a gene. The CDR3 DNA is TGTGCCAGCAGCGTACAACCAGGGGGCACCGGGGAGCTGTTTTTT. It is translated as CASSVQPGGTGELFF.

The V and J genes are TRBV4-1 and TRBJ2-7, with 8 bases that match TRBD1. CDR3 length: 13 residues. Germline lookup yields CDR1 MGHRA and CDR2 YSYEKL. Trimming took 4 bases from V and 6 from J; bases not matched to a gene: 5. CDR3 amino acids: CASSLGQGFEQYF. The CDR3 DNA is TGCGCCAGCAGCCTAGGACAGGGTTTCGAGCAGTACTTC.

This clone appeared a single time. The chain recombines TRBV7-3 with TRBJ2-2; weak D call: TRBD1 (6 bases). Germline CDR1 and CDR2: SGHTA and FQGTGA. Deletions cut 5 bases from V and 1 base from J, with 11 bases between. The CDR3 runs 15 residues. As DNA, the CDR3 is TGTGCCAGCAGCCTTGGACAGCTGAACACCGGGGAGCTGTTTTTT. Amino acids: CASSLGQLNTGELFF.

J is TRBJ1-1 and V is TRBV7-9, with 8 bases fitting TRBD1. Trimming cost V 5 bases and J 5 bases; bases outside gene matches: 7. In germline, CDR1 is SEHNR, CDR2 FQNEAQ (reference sequence). The CDR3 runs 14 residues. CDR3 nucleotides: TGTGCCAGCAGCATCAGGACAGGGTGGACTGAAGCTTTCTTT. This translates into CASSIRTGWTEAFF.

The chain employs TRBV27 and TRBJ2-7, with 10 bases that match TRBD2. V shed 3 bases, J shed 6 bases, and the junction held 5 bases outside the gene matches. Per the germline V gene, CDR1 is MNHEY and CDR2 is SMNVEV (reference sequence). The CDR3 is 14 residues long. The CDR3 region is CASSFVSGRSEQYF. Written as DNA, the CDR3 is TGTGCCAGCAGTTTCGTTAGCGGGAGGAGCGAGCAGTACTTC.